The entry below gives a single T cell receptor beta chain sequence along with its context. V shed 5 bases, J shed 5 bases, and the junction held 7 bases outside the gene matches. CDR1 and CDR2 from the germline V gene are SEHNR and FQNEAQ (reference sequence). The CDR3 totals 15 residues. The sample comes from a study of blood T cell repertoires in COVID-19. As for the study in general: Acute-phase and convalescent COVID-19 samples originated in the United States, Italy and Spain. PBMCs, B-cell-depleted T cells, or T cells provided the cDNA or gDNA that made up the material.

Per the original methods: It was from reference gene primer amplification that nucleated cell counts were estimated. Sequenced by immunoSEQ multiplex PCR; TCRdb stores in-frame clones only, minus some. Clone size and the V and J calls come from that table; the DNA yielded D and trimming. The sample consists of 200,000 to 250,000 clones, 80% to 90% of them appearing once. The gene calls are TRBV7-9 and TRBJ2-3, with 10 positions matching TRBD2. The origin of this receptor is a woman aged 60-70 years who had recovered from COVID-19. The specimen was peripheral blood. This CDR3 is CASSQRTSGVDTQYF. In DNA, the CDR3 is TGTGCCAGCAGCCAAAGGACTAGCGGCGTAGATACGCAGTATTTT.